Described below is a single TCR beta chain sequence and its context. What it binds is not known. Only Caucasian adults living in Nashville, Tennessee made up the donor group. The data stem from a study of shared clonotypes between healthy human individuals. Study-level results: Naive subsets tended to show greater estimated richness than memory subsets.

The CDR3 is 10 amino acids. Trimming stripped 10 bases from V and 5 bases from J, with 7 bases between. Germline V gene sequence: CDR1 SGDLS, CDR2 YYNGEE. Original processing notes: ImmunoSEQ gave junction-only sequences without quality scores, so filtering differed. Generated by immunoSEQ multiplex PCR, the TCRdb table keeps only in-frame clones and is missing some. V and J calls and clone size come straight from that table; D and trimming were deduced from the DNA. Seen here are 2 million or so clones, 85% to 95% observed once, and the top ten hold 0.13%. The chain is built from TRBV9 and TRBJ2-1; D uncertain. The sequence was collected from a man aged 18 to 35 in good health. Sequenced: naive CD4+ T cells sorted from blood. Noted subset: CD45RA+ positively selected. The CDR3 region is CAPLDNEQFF. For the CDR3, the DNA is TGTGCCCCTTTGGACAATGAGCAGTTCTTC.